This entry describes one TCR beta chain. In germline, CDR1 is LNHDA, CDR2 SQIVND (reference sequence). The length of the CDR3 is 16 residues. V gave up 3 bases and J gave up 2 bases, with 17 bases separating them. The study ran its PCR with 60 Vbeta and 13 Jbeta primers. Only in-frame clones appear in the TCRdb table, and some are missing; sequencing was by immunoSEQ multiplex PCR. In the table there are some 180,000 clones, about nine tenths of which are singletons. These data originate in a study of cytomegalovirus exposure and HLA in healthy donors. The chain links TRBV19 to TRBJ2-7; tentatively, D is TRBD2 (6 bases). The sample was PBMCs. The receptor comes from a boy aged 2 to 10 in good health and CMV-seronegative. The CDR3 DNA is TGTGCCAGTAGTATGGAGGGGACTCGGCCCCCCTACGAGCAGTACTTC. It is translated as CASSMEGTRPPYEQYF.